The TCR beta chain under discussion was sequenced for a study of T cells in Graves' hyperthyroidism and ophthalmopathy. Overall study context: Specimen type is peripheral blood, collected at initial diagnosis prior to any treatment. Study-wide results and caveats: Separation of ophthalmopathy from stable hyperthyroidism was achieved by a 13 V-J model.

This clonotype came up many times. Its antigen is still unknown. Amplification yielded TCR beta CDR3 regions, with RNA transcripts as the source. A first-round RT-PCR of the TCR CDR3 used the HTBI primer set. Each CDR3 protein gets one entry after TCRdb re-called the multiplex PCR reads with MiXCR. The sample yields hundreds of thousands of distinct CDR3 sequences, 15% to 20% seen once. V gave up 5 bases and J gave up 5 bases; unmatched junction bases: 3. Per the germline V gene, CDR1 is ENHRY and CDR2 is SYGVKD. The CDR3 sequence is 13 residues long. Source material: blood. This receptor was taken from a man aged 40-49 years with Graves' ophthalmopathy. The V call is TRBV10-3, the J call TRBJ1-1; 9 positions agree with TRBD1. The CDR3: CAISRQGGTEAFF. CDR3 nucleotides: TGTGCCATCAGTAGACAGGGGGGGACTGAAGCTTTCTTT.